This TCR beta chain was sequenced in a study of identical twins. General study results and limits: It was possible that invariant MAIT and iNKT cells partly confounded the zero-insertion analyses.

Germline V gene sequence: CDR1 MGHRA, CDR2 YSYEKL. This CDR3 contains 15 residues. Unmatched junction bases numbered 8, after V lost 7 bases and J lost 7 bases. This clonotype was detected a few times. The antigen remains undetermined. TCRdb passed the 5' RACE reads through MiXCR, listing each CDR3 protein once. Here the sample spans under 450,000 distinct CDR3 sequences, less than 20% being singletons. The sequenced sample was naive T cells sorted from blood. The TCR was taken from a man over 45 in good health. The chain couples TRBV4-1 to TRBJ2-1, with 12 positions matching TRBD1. Here the CDR3 reads CASKLRDRGHNEQFF. For the CDR3, the DNA is TGCGCCAGCAAGCTAAGGGACAGGGGGCATAATGAGCAGTTCTTC.